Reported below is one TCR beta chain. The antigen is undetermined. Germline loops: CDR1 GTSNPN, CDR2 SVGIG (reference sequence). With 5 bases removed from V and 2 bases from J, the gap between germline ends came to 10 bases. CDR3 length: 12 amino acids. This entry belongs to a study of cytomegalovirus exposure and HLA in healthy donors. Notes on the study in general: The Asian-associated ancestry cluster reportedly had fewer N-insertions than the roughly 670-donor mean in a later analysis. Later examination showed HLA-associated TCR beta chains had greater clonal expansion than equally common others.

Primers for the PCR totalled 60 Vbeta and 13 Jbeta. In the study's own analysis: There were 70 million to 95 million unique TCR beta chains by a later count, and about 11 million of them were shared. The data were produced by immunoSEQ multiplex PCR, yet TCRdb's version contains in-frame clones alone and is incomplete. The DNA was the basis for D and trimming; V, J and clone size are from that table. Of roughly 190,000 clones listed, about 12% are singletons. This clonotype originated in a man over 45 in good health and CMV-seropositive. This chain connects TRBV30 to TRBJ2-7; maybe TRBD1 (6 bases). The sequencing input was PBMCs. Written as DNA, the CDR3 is TGTGCCTGGGGCAGGGGTACCTACGAGCAGTACTTC. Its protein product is CAWGRGTYEQYF. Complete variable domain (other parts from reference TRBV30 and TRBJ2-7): SQTIHQWPATLVQPVGSPLSLECTVEGTSNPNLYWYRQAAGRGLQLLFYSVGIGQISSEVPQNLSASRPQDRQFILSSKKLLLSDSGFYLCAWGRGTYEQYFGPGTRLTVT.